The rows below give T cell receptor beta chains drawn from one sample of a study of OX40 agonist ivuxolimab in advanced cancers. Using immunoSEQ multiplex PCR, the repertoire was profiled, and TCRdb retains in-frame clones only, with some absent. The repertoire includes tens of thousands of clones, more than 75% of them detected once, and less than 2% sits in the top ten. The sample consisted of CD4+ or CD8+ T cells sorted from blood, taken in a trial of the OX40 agonist ivuxolimab. These receptor sequences come from an adult with an advanced solid tumor such as melanoma, head and neck, liver or kidney cancer. The CDR3 runs from the conserved cysteine through the conserved F or W. Fields, in order: CDR3 DNA, CDR3 protein, clone size, J gene, D gene, V gene. A D gene is named only where the DNA matches it firmly. Clone size is not always given. Where it is, it says once, few, many or a class for expanded clones.

CDR3nt: TGCGCCAGCAGCTTAAATGGAAACGAGCAGTACTTC
CDR3aa: CASSLNGNEQYF
abundance: -
j_gene: TRBJ2-7
d_gene: -
v_gene: TRBV5-1

CDR3nt: TGTGCCAGCAGTTACTCCGCGGGGGGTGGGGAGCTGTTTTTT
CDR3aa: CASSYSAGGGELFF
abundance: few
j_gene: TRBJ2-2
d_gene: TRBD2
v_gene: TRBV6-6

CDR3nt: TGCGCCAGCAGCTTGGGAGGGGTACAAGAGACCCAGTACTTC
CDR3aa: CASSLGGVQETQYF
abundance: -
j_gene: TRBJ2-5
d_gene: -
v_gene: TRBV5-1

CDR3nt: TGTGCCAGCTCACCCAGCAGGGGAATTGAAGCTTTCTTT
CDR3aa: CASSPSRGIEAFF
abundance: -
j_gene: TRBJ1-1
d_gene: -
v_gene: TRBV18

CDR3nt: TGTGCCAGTAGTATAGATGTAGGGGCCCGGTTCCAGCATTTT
CDR3aa: CASSIDVGARFQHF
abundance: -
j_gene: TRBJ1-5
d_gene: -
v_gene: TRBV19

CDR3nt: TGCGCCAGCAGCCTGGGACAGTACCAAGAGACCCAGTACTTC
CDR3aa: CASSLGQYQETQYF
abundance: -
j_gene: TRBJ2-5
d_gene: TRBD1
v_gene: TRBV4-1

CDR3nt: TGTGCCAGCAGCTTGGGGTCTGTGGGGGAGCAGTTCTTC
CDR3aa: CASSLGSVGEQFF
abundance: -
j_gene: TRBJ2-1
d_gene: -
v_gene: TRBV5-4

CDR3nt: TGTGCTAGTGGAATTATTACCGGGACAGGGTACAATGAGCAGTTCTTC
CDR3aa: CASGIITGTGYNEQFF
abundance: -
j_gene: TRBJ2-1
d_gene: TRBD1
v_gene: TRBV12-5

CDR3nt: TGTGCCAGCAGTCTCTATACGATAGCCAAAAACATTCAGTACTTC
CDR3aa: CASSLYTIAKNIQYF
abundance: -
j_gene: TRBJ2-4
d_gene: -
v_gene: TRBV28

CDR3nt: TGTGCCAGCAGCTTGAGGGCCTCTGGGGCCAACGTCCTGACTTTC
CDR3aa: CASSLRASGANVLTF
abundance: -
j_gene: TRBJ2-6
d_gene: -
v_gene: TRBV5-4

CDR3nt: TGTGCCAGCAGCTTAGCGTCAGGGCCTGGGGTGCCCCAGCATTTT
CDR3aa: CASSLASGPGVPQHF
abundance: -
j_gene: TRBJ1-5
d_gene: -
v_gene: TRBV11-3

CDR3nt: TGTGCCGGGAAAGCGGGAGAGAGCTCCTACAATGAGCAGTTCTTC
CDR3aa: CAGKAGESSYNEQFF
abundance: -
j_gene: TRBJ2-1
d_gene: TRBD2
v_gene: TRBV6-1

CDR3nt: TGCGCCAGCAGCCACAGTAGCGGGGGGTCCAACAATGAGCAGTTCTTC
CDR3aa: CASSHSSGGSNNEQFF
abundance: -
j_gene: TRBJ2-1
d_gene: TRBD2
v_gene: TRBV5-1

CDR3nt: TGTGCCAGCAGTTACTCGACCCTAGTAGCCAAAAACATTCAGTACTTC
CDR3aa: CASSYSTLVAKNIQYF
abundance: -
j_gene: TRBJ2-4
d_gene: -
v_gene: TRBV6-5

CDR3nt: TGTGCCAGCAGTCCTTTTGACGGGTGGTGGGGCTACACCTTC
CDR3aa: CASSPFDGWWGYTF
abundance: -
j_gene: TRBJ1-2
d_gene: -
v_gene: TRBV28

CDR3nt: TGTGCCAGCAGCTATCAGAGGGGACGCGAGCAGTACTTC
CDR3aa: CASSYQRGREQYF
abundance: once
j_gene: TRBJ2-7
d_gene: -
v_gene: TRBV7-3

CDR3nt: TGTGCCAGCAGCTTGGTCTCAGGGACCTACAATGAGCAGTTCTTC
CDR3aa: CASSLVSGTYNEQFF
abundance: -
j_gene: TRBJ2-1
d_gene: -
v_gene: TRBV5-6

CDR3nt: TGTGCCAGCAGCTCCCCCCCCGGAGCGAGCTCCTACAATGAGCAGTTCTTC
CDR3aa: CASSSPPGASSYNEQFF
abundance: -
j_gene: TRBJ2-1
d_gene: -
v_gene: TRBV5-4

CDR3nt: TGTGCCAGCTCACGGGCGAGCCGGAACAATGAGCAGTTCTTC
CDR3aa: CASSRASRNNEQFF
abundance: -
j_gene: TRBJ2-1
d_gene: -
v_gene: TRBV18

CDR3nt: TGTGCCAGCAGCGAAGGACTAGCGGGAAGGGGGTCCTACGAGCAGTACTTC
CDR3aa: CASSEGLAGRGSYEQYF
abundance: -
j_gene: TRBJ2-7
d_gene: TRBD2
v_gene: TRBV27

CDR3nt: TGCGCCAGCAGCTTGGACAGCATTACTGAAGCTTTCTTT
CDR3aa: CASSLDSITEAFF
abundance: few
j_gene: TRBJ1-1
d_gene: -
v_gene: TRBV5-1

CDR3nt: TGTGCCAGCAGTTCCGGAGGGCCCATCCACGAGCAGTACTTC
CDR3aa: CASSSGGPIHEQYF
abundance: -
j_gene: TRBJ2-7
d_gene: -
v_gene: TRBV28

CDR3nt: TGTGCCAGCAGTGTGGGCGTTAGCACAGATACGCAGTATTTT
CDR3aa: CASSVGVSTDTQYF
abundance: -
j_gene: TRBJ2-3
d_gene: -
v_gene: TRBV2

CDR3nt: TGTGCCAGCAGCTCAACTAGCGGGAGGACCTACGAGCAGTACTTC
CDR3aa: CASSSTSGRTYEQYF
abundance: once
j_gene: TRBJ2-7
d_gene: TRBD2
v_gene: TRBV6-5

CDR3nt: TGTGCCAGCAGCCGCCCCCATGCAGTTTACAATGAGCAGTTCTTC
CDR3aa: CASSRPHAVYNEQFF
abundance: -
j_gene: TRBJ2-1
d_gene: -
v_gene: TRBV14

CDR3nt: TGTGCCAGCAGAAAGGGGGCGGGCACAGATACGCAGTATTTT
CDR3aa: CASRKGAGTDTQYF
abundance: -
j_gene: TRBJ2-3
d_gene: TRBD1
v_gene: TRBV7-3

CDR3nt: TGTGCCAGCAGCTTAACATCAGATGAGAAAGCTTTCTTT
CDR3aa: CASSLTSDEKAFF
abundance: -
j_gene: TRBJ1-1
d_gene: -
v_gene: TRBV7-3

CDR3nt: TGTGCCAGTGGGGCGCCCGCCGGGGAGCTGTTTTTT
CDR3aa: CASGAPAGELFF
abundance: few
j_gene: TRBJ2-2
d_gene: -
v_gene: TRBV6-5

CDR3nt: TGTGCCAGCAGGAGCCCGAACACTGAAGCTTTCTTT
CDR3aa: CASRSPNTEAFF
abundance: -
j_gene: TRBJ1-1
d_gene: -
v_gene: TRBV28

CDR3nt: TGTGCCAGCAGTGTTACGGCGGGACAGCCCTCCGGGAATGAGCAGTTCTTC
CDR3aa: CASSVTAGQPSGNEQFF
abundance: -
j_gene: TRBJ2-1
d_gene: -
v_gene: TRBV6-1

CDR3nt: TGTGCCACCAGCAGAGGACTAGCGGGAGGGCTCCATGAGCAGTTCTTC
CDR3aa: CATSRGLAGGLHEQFF
abundance: -
j_gene: TRBJ2-1
d_gene: TRBD2
v_gene: TRBV15

CDR3nt: TGTGCCAGCAGTGAACTTCCGACTAGACGAGAGACCCAGTACTTC
CDR3aa: CASSELPTRRETQYF
abundance: -
j_gene: TRBJ2-5
d_gene: -
v_gene: TRBV2

CDR3nt: TGTGCCAGCAGTCCCGCCGGGGGGCTCCATGAGCAGTTCTTC
CDR3aa: CASSPAGGLHEQFF
abundance: -
j_gene: TRBJ2-1
d_gene: -
v_gene: TRBV2

CDR3nt: TGTGCCAGCAGTCCCCGGGGTCTCCAAAACACCATATATTTT
CDR3aa: CASSPRGLQNTIYF
abundance: -
j_gene: TRBJ1-3
d_gene: -
v_gene: TRBV6-5

CDR3nt: TGCGCCAGCAGCCAAGATAGGAGTAGCACTAGCGGGAGATTGGACGAGCAGTACTTC
CDR3aa: CASSQDRSSTSGRLDEQYF
abundance: -
j_gene: TRBJ2-7
d_gene: TRBD2
v_gene: TRBV4-1

CDR3nt: TGTGCCAGCAGTGGGGGGGTCAGGTACAATGAGCAGTTCTTC
CDR3aa: CASSGGVRYNEQFF
abundance: once
j_gene: TRBJ2-1
d_gene: TRBD2
v_gene: TRBV27

CDR3nt: TGTGCCAGCAGTGGATCGTCAGGGAATGCTTCACCCCTCCACTTT
CDR3aa: CASSGSSGNASPLHF
abundance: -
j_gene: TRBJ1-6
d_gene: -
v_gene: TRBV6-1

CDR3nt: TGTGCCATCAGGGGAGCGGGAGCAGGCGGTGGAGATACGCAGTATTTT
CDR3aa: CAIRGAGAGGGDTQYF
abundance: -
j_gene: TRBJ2-3
d_gene: TRBD2
v_gene: TRBV10-3

CDR3nt: TGTGCCAGCACCTTGGGGCGTCAGAAGAATTCACCCCTCCACTTT
CDR3aa: CASTLGRQKNSPLHF
abundance: -
j_gene: TRBJ1-6
d_gene: -
v_gene: TRBV5-6

CDR3nt: TGTGCCAGCAGGAGGGGAGGGGGCGCGACCGGGGAGCTGTTTTTT
CDR3aa: CASRRGGGATGELFF
abundance: few
j_gene: TRBJ2-2
d_gene: -
v_gene: TRBV2

CDR3nt: TGTGCCAGCAGTTCATGGGACAGGGGCAATCAGCCCCAGCATTTT
CDR3aa: CASSSWDRGNQPQHF
abundance: few
j_gene: TRBJ1-5
d_gene: TRBD1
v_gene: TRBV27

CDR3nt: TGCGCCAGCAGCTTGGGTGGCGGGGGGAATCCCACAGATACGCAGTATTTT
CDR3aa: CASSLGGGGNPTDTQYF
abundance: -
j_gene: TRBJ2-3
d_gene: TRBD2
v_gene: TRBV5-1

CDR3nt: TGTGCCAGCAGTCCTCGACAGGGGTGGGAGACTGAAGCTTTCTTT
CDR3aa: CASSPRQGWETEAFF
abundance: -
j_gene: TRBJ1-1
d_gene: TRBD1
v_gene: TRBV6-1

CDR3nt: TGTGCCAGCTCACCACAAATATGGACAGGGGGCACAGGGACCCAGTACTTC
CDR3aa: CASSPQIWTGGTGTQYF
abundance: -
j_gene: TRBJ2-5
d_gene: TRBD1
v_gene: TRBV18

CDR3nt: TGTGCCAGCAGCCCTAACAGGGGGTATTATGAAAAACTGTTTTTT
CDR3aa: CASSPNRGYYEKLFF
abundance: -
j_gene: TRBJ1-4
d_gene: TRBD1
v_gene: TRBV14

CDR3nt: TGTGCCAGCAGCTTAGATGGGCCCGGGGAGCTGTTTTTT
CDR3aa: CASSLDGPGELFF
abundance: once
j_gene: TRBJ2-2
d_gene: -
v_gene: TRBV11-3

CDR3nt: TGTGCCAGCAGTGAATCAAGGGGGGGCGGACAGACCCAGTACTTC
CDR3aa: CASSESRGGGQTQYF
abundance: -
j_gene: TRBJ2-5
d_gene: -
v_gene: TRBV2

CDR3nt: TGTGCCATCAGTGAGTCGGGTAGCGGGGCTACGACCTACGAGCAGTACTTC
CDR3aa: CAISESGSGATTYEQYF
abundance: few
j_gene: TRBJ2-7
d_gene: TRBD2
v_gene: TRBV10-3

CDR3nt: TGTGCCAGTAGTATGATCGGCAGACAAAGGGGGTCCGGCTACACCTTC
CDR3aa: CASSMIGRQRGSGYTF
abundance: -
j_gene: TRBJ1-2
d_gene: -
v_gene: TRBV19

CDR3nt: TGTGCCAGCAGCAAAGCGCATACAGCCCAAAATGAAAAACTGTTTTTT
CDR3aa: CASSKAHTAQNEKLFF
abundance: -
j_gene: TRBJ1-4
d_gene: -
v_gene: TRBV21-1

CDR3nt: TGCGCCAGCAGCGGGGGGACTAGCGGGGTCTTTTATGAGCAGTTCTTC
CDR3aa: CASSGGTSGVFYEQFF
abundance: -
j_gene: TRBJ2-1
d_gene: TRBD2
v_gene: TRBV5-1

CDR3nt: TGCGCCAGCAGCCAAGACGGGACAAGCAATCAGCCCCAGCATTTT
CDR3aa: CASSQDGTSNQPQHF
abundance: -
j_gene: TRBJ1-5
d_gene: -
v_gene: TRBV4-1

CDR3nt: TGTGCCACCAGCAGAGATAAGGGAACCGGACGGAAGAAGTACTTC
CDR3aa: CATSRDKGTGRKKYF
abundance: few
j_gene: TRBJ2-7
d_gene: -
v_gene: TRBV15

CDR3nt: TGTGCCAGCAGCCTAACTAGCGGGAGTTCCTACGAGCAGTACTTC
CDR3aa: CASSLTSGSSYEQYF
abundance: -
j_gene: TRBJ2-7
d_gene: TRBD2
v_gene: TRBV11-2

CDR3nt: TGTGCCAGCAGCCAACGGGACAGGGAGTTTAGGGAGACCCAGTACTTC
CDR3aa: CASSQRDREFRETQYF
abundance: -
j_gene: TRBJ2-5
d_gene: TRBD1
v_gene: TRBV7-6

CDR3nt: TGCAGTGCTGACGACCGCCTTGAGCAGTTCTTC
CDR3aa: CSADDRLEQFF
abundance: -
j_gene: TRBJ2-1
d_gene: -
v_gene: TRBV20-1

CDR3nt: TGTGCCAGCGCCTTTTTGGGGACTGAAGCTTTCTTT
CDR3aa: CASAFLGTEAFF
abundance: -
j_gene: TRBJ1-1
d_gene: -
v_gene: TRBV27

CDR3nt: TGTGCCACCAGACGTACTAGCGGGGGGGCCCCAGATACGCAGTATTTT
CDR3aa: CATRRTSGGAPDTQYF
abundance: -
j_gene: TRBJ2-3
d_gene: TRBD2
v_gene: TRBV15